The sample holds many counts of the clone carrying this T cell receptor (beta chain). Its specificity is not known. As diagnostic evidence, clinical symptoms, serum thyroxine, TRAb, thyroid ultrasound and orbital computed tomography were relied upon. Beta-chain TCR CDR3 regions were amplified from RNA transcripts. RT-PCR in the first round used HTBI primers; a second-round multiplex PCR followed. MiXCR, applied by TCRdb to the multiplex PCR reads, yields one record per CDR3 protein. The sample gives about 480,000 distinct CDR3 sequences, 13% to 15% of which show up once; over 7.5% is in the top ten. This specimen belongs to a study of Graves' ophthalmopathy and Graves' hyperthyroidism. Study-wide findings and caveats: Most expanded clonotypes in thyroid above 0.001 frequency also showed up in blood. The model flagged ophthalmopathy progression at roughly 64% sensitivity and 72% to 85% specificity.

The CDR3 length is 12 residues. V shed 3 bases and J shed 4 bases, with 6 bases lying between them. The sample was blood. The receptor's source is a woman between 25 and 40 years old with Graves' ophthalmopathy. This sequence joins TRBV12-3 or TRBV12-4 and TRBJ1-1; unclear D gene. CDR3: CASSFAATEAFF. The DNA for the CDR3 is TGTGCCAGCAGTTTTGCGGCCACTGAAGCTTTCTTT.